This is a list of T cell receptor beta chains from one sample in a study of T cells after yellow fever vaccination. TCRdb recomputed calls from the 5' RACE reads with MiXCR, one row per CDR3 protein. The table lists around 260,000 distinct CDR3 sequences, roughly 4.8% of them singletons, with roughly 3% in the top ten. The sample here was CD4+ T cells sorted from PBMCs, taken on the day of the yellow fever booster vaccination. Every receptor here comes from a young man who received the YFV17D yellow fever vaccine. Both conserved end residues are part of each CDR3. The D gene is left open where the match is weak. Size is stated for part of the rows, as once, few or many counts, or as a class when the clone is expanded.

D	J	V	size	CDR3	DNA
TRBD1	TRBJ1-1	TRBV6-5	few	CASSRGDRPGVAFF	TGTGCCAGCAGTCGAGGGGACAGACCGGGAGTGGCTTTCTTT
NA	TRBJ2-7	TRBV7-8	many	CASSWDLTSEQYF	TGTGCCAGCAGCTGGGACCTTACTTCCGAGCAGTACTTC
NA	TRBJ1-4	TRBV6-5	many	CASSPRAPDEKLFF	TGTGCCAGCAGCCCCCGGGCCCCGGATGAAAAACTGTTTTTT
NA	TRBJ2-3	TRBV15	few	CATSRDFKDTQYF	TGTGCCACCAGCAGAGATTTTAAGGATACGCAGTATTTT
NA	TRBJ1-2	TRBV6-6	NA	CASSYEGRLSYTF	TGTGCCAGCAGTTACGAGGGGAGGTTGTCCTACACCTTC
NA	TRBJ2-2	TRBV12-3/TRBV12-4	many	CASTQATWGTGELFF	TGTGCCAGCACCCAGGCGACCTGGGGAACCGGGGAGCTGTTTTTT
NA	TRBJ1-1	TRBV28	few	CATGRGGGMNTEAFF	TGTGCCACCGGACGGGGCGGTGGAATGAACACTGAAGCTTTCTTT
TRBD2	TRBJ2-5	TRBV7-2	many	CASSLAGGWETQYF	TGTGCCAGCAGCTTGGCGGGGGGGTGGGAGACCCAGTACTTC
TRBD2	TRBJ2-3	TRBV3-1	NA	CASSPRLLAGGTSTDTQYF	TGTGCCAGCAGCCCGCGACTTCTAGCGGGGGGCACTAGCACAGATACGCAGTATTTT
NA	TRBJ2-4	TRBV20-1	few	CSAPGTSRLIGNIQYF	TGCAGTGCGCCCGGGACGTCCCGACTTATTGGAAACATTCAGTACTTC
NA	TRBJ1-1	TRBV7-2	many	CASLELQVGYTEAFF	TGTGCCAGCCTAGAGCTACAGGTTGGGTACACTGAAGCTTTCTTT
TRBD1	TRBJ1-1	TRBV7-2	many	CASSLASAGGFTEAFF	TGTGCCAGCAGCTTAGCGTCGGCAGGGGGGTTCACTGAAGCTTTCTTT
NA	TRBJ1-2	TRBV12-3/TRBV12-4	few	CASSFGRRPDYGYTF	TGTGCCAGCAGTTTCGGACGCAGGCCAGACTATGGCTACACCTTC
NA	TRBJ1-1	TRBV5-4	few	CASSLGQINTEAFF	TGTGCCAGCAGCCTAGGACAGATCAACACTGAAGCTTTCTTT
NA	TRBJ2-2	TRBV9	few	CASSVRGSGNTGELFF	TGTGCCAGCAGCGTAAGGGGTAGCGGAAACACCGGGGAGCTGTTTTTT
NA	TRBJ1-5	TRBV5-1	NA	CASSRGPSGGNQPQHF	TGCGCCAGCAGCCGCGGGCCGAGCGGAGGCAATCAGCCCCAGCATTTT
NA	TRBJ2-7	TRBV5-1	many	CASSLQGSSEQYF	TGCGCCAGCAGCTTGCAGGGGAGTAGCGAGCAGTACTTC
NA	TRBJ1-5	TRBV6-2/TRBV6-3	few	CASSYQDSTPNQPQHF	TGTGCCAGCAGTTACCAAGACAGTACACCGAATCAGCCCCAGCATTTT
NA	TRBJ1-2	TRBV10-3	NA	CAISESILSLGYTF	TGTGCCATCAGTGAGTCGATCCTGTCTCTTGGCTACACCTTC
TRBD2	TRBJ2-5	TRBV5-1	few	CASSFSGGALETQYF	TGCGCCAGCAGCTTCAGCGGGGGGGCCTTAGAGACCCAGTACTTC
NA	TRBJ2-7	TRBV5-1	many	CASNSDGSYEQYF	TGCGCCAGCAACTCGGACGGTTCCTACGAGCAGTACTTC
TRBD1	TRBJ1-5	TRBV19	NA	CASSLAGTGGRSYQPQHF	TGTGCCAGTAGTTTGGCCGGGACAGGGGGCAGGTCTTATCAGCCCCAGCATTTT
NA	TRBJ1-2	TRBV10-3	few	CAISLDGFYGYTF	TGTGCCATCAGTCTGGACGGTTTCTATGGCTACACCTTC
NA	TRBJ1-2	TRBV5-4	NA	CASSLDPGGGYTF	TGTGCCAGCAGCTTGGATCCAGGTGGTGGCTACACCTTC
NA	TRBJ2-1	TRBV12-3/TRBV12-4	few	CASSKNPGHLGNEQFF	TGTGCCAGCAGTAAGAACCCGGGACACCTAGGGAATGAGCAGTTCTTC
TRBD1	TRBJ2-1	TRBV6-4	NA	CASSGQGGGNEQFF	TGTGCCAGCAGCGGACAGGGGGGGGGCAATGAGCAGTTCTTC
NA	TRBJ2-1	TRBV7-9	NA	CASSIYRDSGQFF	TGTGCCAGCAGCATCTACAGGGACTCAGGGCAGTTCTTC
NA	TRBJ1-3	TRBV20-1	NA	CSARGGAGNTIYF	TGCAGTGCCCGGGGGGGGGCTGGAAACACCATATATTTT